This is a list of T cell receptor beta chains from one sample in a study of cytomegalovirus exposure and HLA in healthy donors. The assay was immunoSEQ multiplex PCR, and TCRdb's table has in-frame clones only and misses some. This sample's table reports approximately 180,000 clones. The sequenced sample consisted of PBMCs. The receptors come from a man aged 25-45 years in good health and CMV-seronegative. The CDR3 runs from the conserved cysteine through the conserved F or W. The D gene is left open where the match is weak.

J: TRBJ2-7
D: -
V: TRBV7-2
CDR3: CASSLAPYRDYEQYF

J: -
D: -
V: TRBV30
CDR3: CAWSETGHRSYEQYF

J: TRBJ2-1
D: -
V: TRBV7-2
CDR3: CASSLRSGSYNEQFF

J: TRBJ2-1
D: -
V: TRBV4-2
CDR3: CASSPGTDSYNEQFF

J: TRBJ2-1
D: -
V: TRBV7-2
CDR3: CASSLVGSAANNEQFF

J: TRBJ1-5
D: TRBD1
V: TRBV7-2
CDR3: CASSLAGGGQGNQPQHF

J: TRBJ2-1
D: TRBD2
V: TRBV5-1
CDR3: CASSLVSSGRNEQFF

J: TRBJ1-2
D: -
V: TRBV4-1
CDR3: CASSQDSSVGYTF

J: TRBJ1-2
D: TRBD1
V: TRBV6-5
CDR3: CASSGTAYYGYTF

J: TRBJ1-5
D: -
V: TRBV19
CDR3: CASSISGEGGQPQHF

J: TRBJ1-5
D: TRBD1
V: TRBV28
CDR3: CASSTGTGIGSNQPQHF

J: TRBJ2-1
D: TRBD2
V: TRBV27
CDR3: CASSLSAGATYNEQFF

J: TRBJ2-7
D: -
V: TRBV7-9
CDR3: CASSLYGSRTENYEQYF

J: TRBJ1-2
D: -
V: TRBV9
CDR3: CASSTRAGDYGYTF

J: TRBJ2-5
D: TRBD2
V: TRBV2
CDR3: CASSEREVGETQYF

J: TRBJ2-7
D: -
V: TRBV28
CDR3: CASSSSTVYEQYF

J: TRBJ2-7
D: TRBD1
V: TRBV27
CDR3: CASSTGAEQYF

J: TRBJ1-3
D: -
V: TRBV11-3
CDR3: CASSLLWGPLSGNTIYF

J: TRBJ1-2
D: -
V: TRBV5-1
CDR3: CASSADGGLGYTF

J: TRBJ2-7
D: -
V: TRBV9
CDR3: CASSPQDSYEQYF

J: TRBJ2-3
D: TRBD1
V: TRBV6-6
CDR3: CASSSPGQGAADTQYF

J: TRBJ1-4
D: TRBD1
V: TRBV5-1
CDR3: CASSSPNRGPNEKLFF

J: TRBJ2-3
D: -
V: TRBV6-5
CDR3: CASFQGGADTQYF

J: TRBJ1-4
D: -
V: TRBV6-5
CDR3: CASRDRGGNEKLFF

J: TRBJ2-5
D: TRBD2
V: TRBV28
CDR3: CASSFQGGKGTQYF

J: TRBJ2-5
D: TRBD1
V: TRBV9
CDR3: CASSAWGVTGAEETQYF

J: TRBJ2-1
D: -
V: TRBV5-1
CDR3: CASTYPENEQFF

J: TRBJ2-3
D: -
V: TRBV7-3
CDR3: CASSLSGSDTQYF

J: TRBJ1-4
D: -
V: TRBV18
CDR3: CASSPFGLRDFEKLFF

J: TRBJ2-7
D: -
V: TRBV1
CDR3: CTSSQAGGSYEQYF